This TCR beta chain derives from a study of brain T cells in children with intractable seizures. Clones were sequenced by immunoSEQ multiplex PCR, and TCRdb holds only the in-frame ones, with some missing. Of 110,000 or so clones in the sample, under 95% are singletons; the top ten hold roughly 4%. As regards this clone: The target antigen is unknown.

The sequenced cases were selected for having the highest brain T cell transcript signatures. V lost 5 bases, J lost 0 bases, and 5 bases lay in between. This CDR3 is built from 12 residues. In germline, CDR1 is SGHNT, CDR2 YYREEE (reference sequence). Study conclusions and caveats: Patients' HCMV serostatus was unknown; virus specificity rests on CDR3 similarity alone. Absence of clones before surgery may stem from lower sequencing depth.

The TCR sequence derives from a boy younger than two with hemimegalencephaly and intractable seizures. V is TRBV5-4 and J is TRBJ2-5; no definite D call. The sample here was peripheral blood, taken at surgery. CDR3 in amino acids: CASRRDQETQYF. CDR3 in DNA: TGTGCCAGCAGACGGGACCAAGAGACCCAGTACTTC.